This entry is about one TCR beta chain. The sample originates from a study of CD8 T cells in Susac syndrome. Reverse transcription of about 0.45 to 1 ug RNA used random hexamers. Via MiXCR, TCRdb re-called the immunoSEQ multiplex PCR reads, giving one row per CDR3 protein. In the table there are nearly 200,000 distinct CDR3 sequences, 90% to 95% of which are singletons. This CDR3 comprises 15 residues. The germline gives CDR1 LGHDT, CDR2 YNNKEL (reference sequence). V lost 5 bases and J 0 bases, leaving 11 bases between the germline ends. The sequencing input was CD4+ T cells from PBMCs. This chain uses TRBV3-1 with TRBJ1-5; D is possibly TRBD1 (6 bases). The receptor was derived from a human donor with multiple sclerosis. The DNA for the CDR3 is TGTGCCAGCAGCGAGAACAGGGTTAGCAATCAGCCCCAGCATTTT. Protein: CASSENRVSNQPQHF.